This is a list of T cell receptor beta chains from one sample in a study of blood T cell repertoires in COVID-19. Clones were read by immunoSEQ multiplex PCR, and TCRdb kept only the in-frame ones, dropping some. The sample carries about 130,000 clones, around 82% recorded once. The sample consisted of PBMCs or T cells enriched from blood (not recorded which). These receptors came from a woman aged 50 to 60 who had recovered from COVID-19. The CDR3 runs from the conserved cysteine through the conserved F or W. Each record gives: D gene, J gene, clone size, V gene, CDR3 protein, CDR3 DNA. The D gene is left open where the match is weak. Some rows have no size entry. The others give once, few or many, or a class for an expanded clone.

D: -; J: TRBJ2-5; size: few; V: TRBV18; CDR3: CASSPQPLTGETQYF; DNA: TGTGCCAGCTCACCACAGCCTCTGACGGGGGAGACCCAGTACTTC
D: TRBD1; J: TRBJ2-1; size: -; V: TRBV7-2; CDR3: CASSLAGQGNLEYNEQFF; DNA: TGTGCCAGCAGCTTAGCGGGACAGGGGAACTTGGAGTACAATGAGCAGTTCTTC
D: TRBD1; J: TRBJ2-6; size: -; V: TRBV27; CDR3: CASSFDRTGNSGANVLTF; DNA: TGTGCCAGCAGTTTTGACAGGACAGGGAACTCTGGGGCCAACGTCCTGACTTTC
D: TRBD1; J: TRBJ2-2; size: -; V: TRBV5-4; CDR3: CASSRWTGNGELFF; DNA: TGTGCCAGCAGCCGATGGACAGGGAACGGGGAGCTGTTTTTT
D: -; J: TRBJ1-2; size: -; V: TRBV7-6; CDR3: CASSFRAGPTYGYTF; DNA: TGTGCCAGCAGCTTTCGCGCTGGGCCGACCTATGGCTACACCTTC
D: -; J: TRBJ2-6; size: -; V: TRBV7-9; CDR3: CASSLILVQASGANVLTF; DNA: TGTGCCAGCAGCTTAATTTTAGTACAGGCCTCTGGGGCCAACGTCCTGACTTTC
D: TRBD1; J: TRBJ1-3; size: -; V: TRBV4-2; CDR3: CASSQGTGGEDTIYF; DNA: TGTGCCAGCAGCCAAGGAACAGGGGGCGAAGACACCATATATTTT
D: -; J: TRBJ1-1; size: few; V: TRBV6-5; CDR3: CASTPWRENTEAFF; DNA: TGTGCCAGCACCCCCTGGAGGGAGAACACTGAAGCTTTCTTT
D: -; J: TRBJ2-1; size: -; V: TRBV10-3; CDR3: CAISEQGYNEQFF; DNA: TGTGCCATCAGTGAACAGGGTTACAATGAGCAGTTCTTC
D: -; J: TRBJ1-2; size: -; V: TRBV5-6; CDR3: CASSGTSNYGYTF; DNA: TGTGCCAGCAGCGGGACTTCCAACTATGGCTACACCTTC
D: -; J: TRBJ2-1; size: -; V: TRBV6-5; CDR3: CASSSRGPTYEEQFF; DNA: TGTGCCAGCAGTAGCCGAGGGCCCACCTACGAGGAGCAGTTCTTC
D: -; J: TRBJ1-3; size: -; V: TRBV6-5; CDR3: CASSSQGLAGNTIYF; DNA: TGTGCCAGCAGTTCACAGGGCCTGGCTGGAAACACCATATATTTT
D: TRBD2; J: TRBJ2-5; size: -; V: TRBV7-3; CDR3: CASSTGLAGETQYF; DNA: TGTGCCAGCAGCACCGGACTAGCTGGAGAGACCCAGTACTTC
D: -; J: TRBJ1-1; size: -; V: TRBV6-5; CDR3: CASSSDSYTEAFF; DNA: TGTGCCAGCAGTTCCGACAGTTACACTGAAGCTTTCTTT
D: TRBD1; J: TRBJ1-2; size: -; V: TRBV24-1; CDR3: CATSDSGAGGQYGYTF; DNA: TGTGCCACCAGTGACTCGGGGGCAGGGGGCCAGTATGGCTACACCTTC
D: -; J: TRBJ1-4; size: -; V: TRBV18; CDR3: CASSPLGVGEKLFF; DNA: TGTGCCAGCTCACCACTCGGAGTTGGTGAAAAACTGTTTTTT
D: TRBD1; J: TRBJ1-5; size: -; V: TRBV6-1; CDR3: CASSEISLDRGHF; DNA: TGTGCCAGCAGTGAAATATCCTTGGACAGGGGACATTTT
D: -; J: TRBJ1-1; size: -; V: TRBV15; CDR3: CATSRGGYGDTEAFF; DNA: TGTGCCACCAGCAGAGGGGGCTACGGAGACACTGAAGCTTTCTTT
D: -; J: TRBJ1-1; size: few; V: TRBV7-9; CDR3: CASRGGGATEAFF; DNA: TGTGCCAGCAGGGGTGGAGGGGCCACTGAAGCTTTCTTT
D: TRBD1; J: TRBJ2-3; size: -; V: TRBV11-3; CDR3: CASSLGTGGTDTQYF; DNA: TGTGCCAGCAGCTTAGGGACAGGGGGCACAGATACGCAGTATTTT
D: -; J: TRBJ1-1; size: -; V: TRBV29-1; CDR3: CSGKTAMNTEAFF; DNA: TGCAGCGGAAAGACAGCTATGAACACTGAAGCTTTCTTT
D: TRBD1; J: TRBJ1-3; size: -; V: TRBV7-6; CDR3: CASSAQQGATIYF; DNA: TGTGCCAGCAGCGCACAACAGGGGGCCACCATATATTTT
D: -; J: TRBJ2-7; size: -; V: TRBV30; CDR3: CAWSANRVSSYEQYF; DNA: TGTGCCTGGAGCGCCAACAGGGTAAGCTCCTACGAGCAGTACTTC
D: TRBD2; J: TRBJ2-3; size: -; V: TRBV2; CDR3: CASSPQDLRGVTDTQYF; DNA: TGTGCCAGCAGTCCCCAGGATTTGCGGGGGGTCACAGATACGCAGTATTTT
D: -; J: TRBJ2-2; size: -; V: TRBV28; CDR3: CASSLQGLGTGELFF; DNA: TGTGCCAGCAGTTTACAGGGGTTGGGGACCGGGGAGCTGTTTTTT
D: -; J: TRBJ1-5; size: -; V: TRBV19; CDR3: CASSIPPRAQPQHF; DNA: TGTGCCAGTAGTATTCCACCCAGGGCTCAGCCCCAGCATTTT
D: -; J: TRBJ2-7; size: -; V: TRBV14; CDR3: CASSLTGFEQYF; DNA: TGTGCCAGCAGCCTTACAGGGTTCGAGCAGTACTTC
D: -; J: TRBJ1-2; size: -; V: TRBV5-1; CDR3: CASSLEGSLYGYTF; DNA: TGCGCCAGCAGCTTGGAGGGGTCCCTCTATGGCTACACCTTC
D: TRBD1; J: TRBJ1-3; size: -; V: TRBV3-1/TRBV3-2; CDR3: CASSVRQGRNTIYF; DNA: TGTGCCAGCAGCGTTAGACAGGGGAGGAACACCATATATTTT
D: -; J: TRBJ2-1; size: -; V: TRBV11-1; CDR3: CASSAMASGNEQFF; DNA: TGTGCCAGCAGCGCTATGGCGTCAGGGAATGAGCAGTTCTTC
D: TRBD1; J: TRBJ1-2; size: -; V: TRBV2; CDR3: CASSESESGGGYTF; DNA: TGTGCCAGCAGTGAAAGCGAGTCAGGGGGTGGCTACACCTTC
D: -; J: TRBJ2-3; size: -; V: TRBV3-1/TRBV3-2; CDR3: CASSPGRDTQYF; DNA: TGTGCCAGCAGCCCTGGTAGAGATACGCAGTATTTT
D: TRBD1; J: TRBJ1-6; size: -; V: TRBV28; CDR3: CASTTPQGVPYNSPLHF; DNA: TGTGCCAGCACCACACCTCAGGGGGTCCCCTATAATTCACCCCTCCACTTT
D: -; J: TRBJ1-4; size: -; V: TRBV7-9; CDR3: CASSFRTATNEKLFF; DNA: TGTGCCAGCAGTTTTAGGACAGCAACTAATGAAAAACTGTTTTTT
D: TRBD2; J: TRBJ2-3; size: -; V: TRBV25-1; CDR3: CASSISGGAQYF; DNA: TGTGCCAGCAGCATTAGCGGGGGGGCGCAGTATTTT
D: -; J: TRBJ1-6; size: -; V: TRBV5-1; CDR3: CASSLVGVRSSYNSPLHF; DNA: TGCGCCAGCAGCTTGGTTGGAGTTCGTAGCTCCTATAATTCACCCCTCCACTTT
D: -; J: TRBJ1-2; size: -; V: TRBV19; CDR3: CASSIVAGNYGYTF; DNA: TGTGCCAGTAGTATAGTGGCGGGAAACTATGGCTACACCTTC
D: -; J: TRBJ2-3; size: -; V: TRBV6-5; CDR3: CASSKTRVDTQYF; DNA: TGTGCCAGCAGCAAAACCCGGGTCGATACGCAGTATTTT
D: -; J: TRBJ1-1; size: -; V: TRBV21-1; CDR3: CASSKRGAGGTEAFF; DNA: TGTGCCAGCAGCAAAAGAGGGGCCGGGGGCACTGAAGCTTTCTTT
D: TRBD2; J: TRBJ2-7; size: -; V: TRBV9; CDR3: CASSVGVAGRSRRYEQYF; DNA: TGTGCCAGCAGCGTAGGGGTAGCGGGGCGATCCCGGAGGTACGAGCAGTACTTC
D: -; J: TRBJ1-1; size: -; V: TRBV7-9; CDR3: CASSLFEGTEAFF; DNA: TGTGCCAGCAGCTTATTTGAGGGCACTGAAGCTTTCTTT